A selection of T cell receptor beta chains follows, all from one sample in a study of T cell responses to AZD1222 COVID-19 vaccine. TCRdb keeps only in-frame clones here, not all; method: immunoSEQ multiplex PCR. This table holds 50,000 or so clones, 70% to 90% found once. The specimen was peripheral blood, collected 28 days after the second AZD1222 dose. The source of these receptors is an adult who received the AZD1222 COVID-19 vaccine. Each CDR3 is given with its conserved first and last residue. A D gene is named only where the DNA matches it firmly. Where a row states a size, it is once, few, many or the class of an expanded clone; other rows omit it.

j_call d_call v_call clone_size cdr3_aa cdr3_nt
TRBJ1-1 NA TRBV7-2 once CASSQQRNTEAFF TGTGCCAGCAGTCAGCAGCGGAACACTGAAGCTTTCTTT
TRBJ1-2 NA TRBV5-3 NA CARSPDLEEDNYGYTF TGTGCCAGAAGCCCCGATTTAGAGGAAGATAACTATGGCTACACCTTC
TRBJ1-1 NA TRBV5-1 NA CASSLGENTEAFF TGCGCCAGCAGCTTGGGGGAAAACACTGAAGCTTTCTTT
TRBJ1-2 TRBD1 TRBV30 NA CAWSGDRNYGYTF TGTGCCTGGAGTGGGGACAGGAACTATGGCTACACCTTC
TRBJ2-2 NA TRBV18 NA CASSPLEGLHTGELFF TGTGCCAGCTCACCACTCGAAGGTCTGCACACCGGGGAGCTGTTTTTT
TRBJ1-2 NA TRBV9 NA CASSDRAYGYTF TGTGCCAGCAGCGACAGGGCCTATGGCTACACCTTC
TRBJ2-1 NA TRBV6-2/TRBV6-3 once CASSPIDGGPRNEQFF TGTGCCAGCAGCCCAATCGATGGGGGGCCTAGGAATGAGCAGTTCTTC
TRBJ2-7 TRBD1 TRBV6-5 NA CASRNPGTGGYEQYF TGTGCCAGCAGAAACCCCGGGACAGGGGGCTACGAGCAGTACTTC
TRBJ1-5 TRBD1 TRBV10-3 NA CAIRGTDNSNQPQHF TGTGCCATCAGGGGGACAGACAATAGCAATCAGCCCCAGCATTTT
TRBJ2-1 NA TRBV2 NA CASSQRGARLNEQFF TGTGCCAGCAGTCAGCGAGGAGCCCGATTGAATGAGCAGTTCTTC
TRBJ1-5 TRBD1 TRBV6-5 NA CASIRDRNQPQHF TGTGCCAGCATTCGGGACAGAAATCAGCCCCAGCATTTT
TRBJ2-7 NA TRBV28 NA CASSLGDGPYEQYF TGTGCCAGCAGTTTGGGGGACGGGCCCTACGAGCAGTACTTC
TRBJ2-5 NA TRBV28 NA CASTPSGSQETQYF TGTGCCAGCACCCCTTCGGGGTCCCAAGAGACCCAGTACTTC
TRBJ2-7 NA TRBV6-2/TRBV6-3 NA CASSSPIGGLGKRTIPYEQYF TGTGCCAGCAGTTCCCCCATTGGTGGACTCGGAAAGCGGACCATCCCCTACGAGCAGTACTTC
TRBJ1-5 NA TRBV27 NA CASSSLGRTNQPQHF TGTGCCAGCAGTTCGCTTGGACGGACTAATCAGCCCCAGCATTTT
TRBJ1-1 NA TRBV12-3/TRBV12-4 NA CASSLGLNTEAFF TGTGCCAGCAGTTTGGGTCTGAACACTGAAGCTTTCTTT
TRBJ1-3 NA TRBV9 NA CASSVGGVSGNTIYF TGTGCCAGCAGCGTAGGAGGGGTCTCTGGAAACACCATATATTTT